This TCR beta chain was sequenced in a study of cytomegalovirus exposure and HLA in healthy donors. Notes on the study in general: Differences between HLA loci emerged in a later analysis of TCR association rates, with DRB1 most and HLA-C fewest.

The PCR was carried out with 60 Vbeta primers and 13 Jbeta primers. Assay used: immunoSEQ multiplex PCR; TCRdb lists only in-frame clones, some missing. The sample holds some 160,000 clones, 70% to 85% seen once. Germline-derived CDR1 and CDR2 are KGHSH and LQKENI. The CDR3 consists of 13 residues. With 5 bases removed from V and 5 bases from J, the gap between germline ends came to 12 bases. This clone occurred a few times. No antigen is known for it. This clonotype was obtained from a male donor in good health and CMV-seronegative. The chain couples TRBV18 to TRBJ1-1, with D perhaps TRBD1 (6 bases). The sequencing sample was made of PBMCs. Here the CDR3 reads CASSAGAETEAFF. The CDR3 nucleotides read TGTGCCAGCTCAGCAGGGGCAGAGACTGAAGCTTTCTTT.